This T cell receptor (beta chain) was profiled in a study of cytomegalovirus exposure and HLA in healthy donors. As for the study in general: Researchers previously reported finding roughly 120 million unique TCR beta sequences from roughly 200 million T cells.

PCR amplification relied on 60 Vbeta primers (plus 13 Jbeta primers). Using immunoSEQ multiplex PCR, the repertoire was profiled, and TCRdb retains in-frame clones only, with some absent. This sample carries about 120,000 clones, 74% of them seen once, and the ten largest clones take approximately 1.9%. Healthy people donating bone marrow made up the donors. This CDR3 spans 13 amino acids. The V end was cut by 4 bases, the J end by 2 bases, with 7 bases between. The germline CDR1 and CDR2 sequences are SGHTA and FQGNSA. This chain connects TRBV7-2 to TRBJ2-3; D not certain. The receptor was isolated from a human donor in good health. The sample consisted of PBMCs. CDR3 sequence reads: CASSSQATDTQYF. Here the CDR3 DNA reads TGTGCCAGCAGCTCCCAGGCCACAGATACGCAGTATTTT.